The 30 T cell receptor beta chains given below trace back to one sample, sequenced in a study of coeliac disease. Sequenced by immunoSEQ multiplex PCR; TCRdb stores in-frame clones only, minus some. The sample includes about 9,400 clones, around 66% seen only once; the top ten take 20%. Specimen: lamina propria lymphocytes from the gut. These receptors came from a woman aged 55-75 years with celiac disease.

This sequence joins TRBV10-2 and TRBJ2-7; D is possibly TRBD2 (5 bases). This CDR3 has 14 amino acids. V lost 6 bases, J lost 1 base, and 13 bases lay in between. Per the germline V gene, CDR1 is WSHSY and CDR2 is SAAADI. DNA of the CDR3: TGCGCCAGCAGCACCCGGACGGGATCCTACGAGCAGTACTTC. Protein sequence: CASSTRTGSYEQYF.

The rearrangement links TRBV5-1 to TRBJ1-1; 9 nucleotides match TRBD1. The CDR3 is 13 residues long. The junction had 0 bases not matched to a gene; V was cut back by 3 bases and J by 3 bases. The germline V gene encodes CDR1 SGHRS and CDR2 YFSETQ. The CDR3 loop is CASSWTGDTEAFF. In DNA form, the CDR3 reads TGCGCCAGCAGCTGGACAGGGGACACTGAAGCTTTCTTT.

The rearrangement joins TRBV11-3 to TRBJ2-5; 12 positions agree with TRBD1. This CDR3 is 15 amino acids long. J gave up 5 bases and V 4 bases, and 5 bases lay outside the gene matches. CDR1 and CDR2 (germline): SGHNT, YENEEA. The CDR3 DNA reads TGTGCCAGCAGCTCCGGGACAGGGGGCACCGAGACCCAGTACTTC. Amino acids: CASSSGTGGTETQYF.

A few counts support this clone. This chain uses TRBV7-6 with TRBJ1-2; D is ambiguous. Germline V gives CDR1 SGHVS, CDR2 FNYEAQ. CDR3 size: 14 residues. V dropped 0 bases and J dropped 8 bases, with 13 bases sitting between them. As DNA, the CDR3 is TGTGCCAGCAGCTTAGCCGCAGGCGATCGCGGCTACACCTTC. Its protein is CASSLAAGDRGYTF. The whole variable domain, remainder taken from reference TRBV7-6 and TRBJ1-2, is GAGVSQSPRYKVTKRGQDVALRCDPISGHVSLYWYRQALGQGPEFLTYFNYEAQQDKSGLPNDRFSAERPEGSISTLTIQRTEQRDSAMYRCASSLAAGDRGYTFGSGTRLTVV.

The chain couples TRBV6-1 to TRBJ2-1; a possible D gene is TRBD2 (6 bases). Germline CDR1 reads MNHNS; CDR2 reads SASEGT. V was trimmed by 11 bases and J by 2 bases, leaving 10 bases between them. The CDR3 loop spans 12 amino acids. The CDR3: CASSVTYNEQFF. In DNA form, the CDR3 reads TGTGCCTCTAGCGTGACCTACAATGAGCAGTTCTTC.

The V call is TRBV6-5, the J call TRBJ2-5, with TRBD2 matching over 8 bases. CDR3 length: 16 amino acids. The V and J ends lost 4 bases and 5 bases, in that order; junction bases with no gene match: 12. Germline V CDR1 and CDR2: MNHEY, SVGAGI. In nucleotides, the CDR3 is TGTGCCAGCAGTTCCGCCGGGGGGGCCCGGGGGGAGACCCAGTACTTC. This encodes CASSSAGGARGETQYF.

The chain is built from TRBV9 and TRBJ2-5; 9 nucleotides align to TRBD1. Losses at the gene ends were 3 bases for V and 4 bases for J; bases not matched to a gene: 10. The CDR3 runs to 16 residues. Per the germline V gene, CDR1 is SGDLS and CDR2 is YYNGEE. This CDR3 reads CASSETGGVGRETQYF. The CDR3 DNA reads TGTGCCAGCAGCGAGACAGGGGGGGTTGGGAGAGAGACCCAGTACTTC. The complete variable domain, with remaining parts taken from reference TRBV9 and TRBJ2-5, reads DSGVTQTPKHLITATGQRVTLRCSPRSGDLSVYWYQQSLDQGLQFLIQYYNGEERAKGNILERFSAQQFPDLHSELNLSSLELGDSALYFCASSETGGVGRETQYFGPGTRLLVL.

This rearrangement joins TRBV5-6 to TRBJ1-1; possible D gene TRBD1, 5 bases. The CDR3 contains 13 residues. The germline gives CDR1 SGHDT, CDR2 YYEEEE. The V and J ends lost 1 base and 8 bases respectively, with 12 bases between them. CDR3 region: CASSLSGKGEAFF. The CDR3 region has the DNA TGTGCCAGCAGCTTGAGTGGGAAGGGGGAAGCTTTCTTT.

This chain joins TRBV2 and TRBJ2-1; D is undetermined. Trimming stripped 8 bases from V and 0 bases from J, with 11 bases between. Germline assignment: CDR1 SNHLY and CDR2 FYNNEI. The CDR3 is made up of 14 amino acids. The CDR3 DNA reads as TGTGCCAGCGGCACAGCCCTCTCCTACAATGAGCAGTTCTTC. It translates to CASGTALSYNEQFF.

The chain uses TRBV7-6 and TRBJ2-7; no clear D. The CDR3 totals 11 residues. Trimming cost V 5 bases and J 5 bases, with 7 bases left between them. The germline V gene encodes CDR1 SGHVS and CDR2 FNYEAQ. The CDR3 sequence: CASSNNHEQYF. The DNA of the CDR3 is TGTGCCAGCAGCAACAACCACGAGCAGTACTTC. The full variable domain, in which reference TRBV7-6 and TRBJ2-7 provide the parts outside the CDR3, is GAGVSQSPRYKVTKRGQDVALRCDPISGHVSLYWYRQALGQGPEFLTYFNYEAQQDKSGLPNDRFSAERPEGSISTLTIQRTEQRDSAMYRCASSNNHEQYFGPGTRLTVT.

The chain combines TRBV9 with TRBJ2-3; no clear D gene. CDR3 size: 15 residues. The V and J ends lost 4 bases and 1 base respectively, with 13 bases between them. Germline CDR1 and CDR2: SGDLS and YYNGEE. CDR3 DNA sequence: TGTGCCAGCAGCTATGGAGTGGTCCGCACAGATACGCAGTATTTT. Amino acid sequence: CASSYGVVRTDTQYF.

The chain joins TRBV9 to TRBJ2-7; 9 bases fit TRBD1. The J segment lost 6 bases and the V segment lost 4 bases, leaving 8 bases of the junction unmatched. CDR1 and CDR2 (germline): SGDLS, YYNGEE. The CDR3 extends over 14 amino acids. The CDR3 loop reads CASSSGTGWIEQYF. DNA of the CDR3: TGTGCCAGCAGCTCCGGGACAGGGTGGATCGAGCAGTACTTC.

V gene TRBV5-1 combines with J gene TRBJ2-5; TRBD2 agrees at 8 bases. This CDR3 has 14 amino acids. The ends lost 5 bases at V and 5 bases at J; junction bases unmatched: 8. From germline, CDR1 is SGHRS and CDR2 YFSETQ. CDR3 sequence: CASRLLGGEETQYF. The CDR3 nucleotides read TGCGCCAGCAGACTACTCGGGGGGGAGGAGACCCAGTACTTC.

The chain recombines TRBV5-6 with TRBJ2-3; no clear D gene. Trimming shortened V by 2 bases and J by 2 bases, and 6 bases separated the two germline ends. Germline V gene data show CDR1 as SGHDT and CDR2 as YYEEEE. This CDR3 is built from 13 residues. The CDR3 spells CASSFTFTDTQYF. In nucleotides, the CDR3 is TGTGCCAGCAGCTTTACATTCACAGATACGCAGTATTTT.

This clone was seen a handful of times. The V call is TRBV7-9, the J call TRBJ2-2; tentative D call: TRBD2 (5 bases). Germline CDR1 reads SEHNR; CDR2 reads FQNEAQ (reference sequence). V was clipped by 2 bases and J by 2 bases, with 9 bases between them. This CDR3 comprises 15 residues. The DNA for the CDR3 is TGTGCCAGCAGCTTAAACACGGGAAACACCGGGGAGCTGTTTTTT. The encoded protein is CASSLNTGNTGELFF. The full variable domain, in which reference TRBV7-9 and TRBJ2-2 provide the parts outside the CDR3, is DTGVSQNPRHKITKRGQNVTFRCDPISEHNRLYWYRQTLGQGPEFLTYFQNEAQLEKSRLLSDRFSAERPKGSFSTLEIQRTEQGDSAMYLCASSLNTGNTGELFFGEGSRLTVL.

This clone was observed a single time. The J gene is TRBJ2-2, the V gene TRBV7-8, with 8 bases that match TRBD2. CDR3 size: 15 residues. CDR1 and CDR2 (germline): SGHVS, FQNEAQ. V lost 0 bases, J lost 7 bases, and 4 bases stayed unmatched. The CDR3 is CASSLARLASGELFF. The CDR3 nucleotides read TGTGCCAGCAGCTTAGCTAGACTAGCGAGCGGGGAGCTGTTTTTT.

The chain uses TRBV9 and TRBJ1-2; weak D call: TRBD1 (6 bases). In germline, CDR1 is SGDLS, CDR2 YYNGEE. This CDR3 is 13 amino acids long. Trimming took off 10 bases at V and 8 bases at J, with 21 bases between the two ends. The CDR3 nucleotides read TGTGCCTCCTCACCAGGGGCCGCTTCCGGCTACACCTTC. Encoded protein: CASSPGAASGYTF.

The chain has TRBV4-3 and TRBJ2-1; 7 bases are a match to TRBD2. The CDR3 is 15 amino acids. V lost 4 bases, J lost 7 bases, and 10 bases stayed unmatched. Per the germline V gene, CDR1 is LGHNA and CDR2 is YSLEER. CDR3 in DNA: TGCGCCAGCAGCCCCCTAGCGGCTGGGGAGAATGAGCAGTTCTTC. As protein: CASSPLAAGENEQFF.

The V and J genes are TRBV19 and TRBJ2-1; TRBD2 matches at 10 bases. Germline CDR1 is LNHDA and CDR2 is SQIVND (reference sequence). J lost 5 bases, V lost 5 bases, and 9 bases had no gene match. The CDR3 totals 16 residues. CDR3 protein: CASSSPLAGENNEQFF. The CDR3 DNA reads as TGTGCCAGTAGTTCCCCCCTAGCGGGAGAAAACAATGAGCAGTTCTTC.

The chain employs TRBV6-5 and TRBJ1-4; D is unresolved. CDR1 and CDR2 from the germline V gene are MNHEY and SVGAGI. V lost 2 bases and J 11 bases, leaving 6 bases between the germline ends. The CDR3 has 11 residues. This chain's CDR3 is CASSYAGKLFF. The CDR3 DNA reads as TGTGCCAGCAGTTACGCGGGGAAACTGTTTTTT.

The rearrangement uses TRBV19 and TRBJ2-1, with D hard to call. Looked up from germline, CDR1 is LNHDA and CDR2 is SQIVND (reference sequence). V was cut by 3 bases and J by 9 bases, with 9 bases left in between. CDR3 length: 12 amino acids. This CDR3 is CASSMRVTEQFF. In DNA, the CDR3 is TGTGCCAGTAGTATGCGCGTAACTGAGCAGTTCTTC.

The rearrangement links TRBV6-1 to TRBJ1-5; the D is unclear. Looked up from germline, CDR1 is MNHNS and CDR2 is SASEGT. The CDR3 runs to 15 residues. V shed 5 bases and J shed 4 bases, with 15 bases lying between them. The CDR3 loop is CASSSVDGLNQPQHF. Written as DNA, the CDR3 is TGTGCCAGCAGTTCCGTGGACGGACTAAATCAGCCCCAGCATTTT.

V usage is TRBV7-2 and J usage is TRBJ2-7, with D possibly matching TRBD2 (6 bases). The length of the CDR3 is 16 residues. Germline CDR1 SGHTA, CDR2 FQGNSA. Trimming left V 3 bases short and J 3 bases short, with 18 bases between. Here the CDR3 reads CASSLPSEREDYEQYF. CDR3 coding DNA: TGTGCCAGCAGCTTGCCTAGCGAAAGGGAGGACTACGAGCAGTACTTC.

In DNA form, the CDR3 reads TGTGCCAGCAGCCACAGGGGTAGGTACAATGAGCAGTTCTTC. Its protein product is CASSHRGRYNEQFF. The chain is built from TRBV7-2 and TRBJ2-1, with 7 nucleotides matching TRBD1. Germline CDR1 reads SGHTA; CDR2 reads FQGNSA. V lost 5 bases to trimming and J lost 4 bases; unmatched junction nucleotides: 5. The CDR3 length is 14 residues.

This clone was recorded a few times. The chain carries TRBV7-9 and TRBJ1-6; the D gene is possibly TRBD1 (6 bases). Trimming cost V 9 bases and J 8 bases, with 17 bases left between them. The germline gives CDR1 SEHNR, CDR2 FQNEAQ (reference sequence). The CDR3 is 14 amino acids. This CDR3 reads CASGKWGPDSPLHF. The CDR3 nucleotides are TGTGCCAGTGGCAAGTGGGGGCCGGATTCACCCCTCCACTTT. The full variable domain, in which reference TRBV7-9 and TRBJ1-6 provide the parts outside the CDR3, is DTGVSQNPRHKITKRGQNVTFRCDPISEHNRLYWYRQTLGQGPEFLTYFQNEAQLEKSRLLSDRFSAERPKGSFSTLEIQRTEQGDSAMYLCASGKWGPDSPLHFGNGTRLTVT.

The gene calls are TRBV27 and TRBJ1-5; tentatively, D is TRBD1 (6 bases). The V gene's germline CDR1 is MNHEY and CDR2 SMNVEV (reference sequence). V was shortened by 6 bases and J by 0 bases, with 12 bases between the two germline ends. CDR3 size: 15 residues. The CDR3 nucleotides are TGTGCCAGCAGCTGGACAGCCTATAGCAATCAGCCCCAGCATTTT. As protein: CASSWTAYSNQPQHF.

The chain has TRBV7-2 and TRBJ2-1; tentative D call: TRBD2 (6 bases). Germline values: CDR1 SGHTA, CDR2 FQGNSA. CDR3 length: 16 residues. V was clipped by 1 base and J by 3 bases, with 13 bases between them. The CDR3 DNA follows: TGTGCCAGCAGCTTAGGTGGTGCGGGGTACTACAATGAGCAGTTCTTC. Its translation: CASSLGGAGYYNEQFF.

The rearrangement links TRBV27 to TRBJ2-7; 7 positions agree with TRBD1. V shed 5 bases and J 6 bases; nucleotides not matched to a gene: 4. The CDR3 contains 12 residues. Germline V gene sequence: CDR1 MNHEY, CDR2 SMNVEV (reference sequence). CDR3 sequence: CASSLTGREQYF. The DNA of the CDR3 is TGTGCCAGCAGTCTGACAGGGCGCGAGCAGTACTTC.

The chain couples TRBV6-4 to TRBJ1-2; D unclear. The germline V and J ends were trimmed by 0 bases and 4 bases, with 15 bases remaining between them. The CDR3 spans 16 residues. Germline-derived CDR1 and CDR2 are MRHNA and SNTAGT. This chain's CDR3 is CASSDSKRSSLYGYTF. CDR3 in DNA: TGTGCCAGCAGTGACTCGAAACGGAGCAGTCTCTATGGCTACACCTTC.

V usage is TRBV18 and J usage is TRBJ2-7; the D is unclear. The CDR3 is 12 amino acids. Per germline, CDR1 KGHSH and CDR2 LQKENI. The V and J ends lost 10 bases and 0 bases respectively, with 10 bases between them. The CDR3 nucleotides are TGTGCCACATCAGGCAGCTCCTACGAGCAGTACTTC. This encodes CATSGSSYEQYF.